The source of this T cell receptor (beta chain) is a study of CD8+CD57+ T cells in acquired aplastic anemia. Study-wide background: The sorted CD4+ and CD8+ cells yielded an average approximately 3.3 ug of DNA. Findings and limits, study-wide: Patients had approximately 29 CD8+ CDR3 sequences in common with controls (the shared set).

CDR3 length: 13 residues. Per germline, CDR1 SGHRS and CDR2 YFSETQ. V dropped 4 bases and J dropped 1 base, with 9 bases sitting between them. CD8+CD57+ cell expansion, shown by flow cytometry, had occurred in the patients selected for sequencing. Acquired aplastic anemia of severe grade affected all patients. At the time of blood sampling, patients had not yet received any therapy. Template material for TCR beta VDJ and CDR3 profiling consisted of genomic DNA. One entry per CDR3 protein, called by TCRdb with MiXCR from the reads. The repertoire has around 180,000 distinct CDR3 sequences, about 44% of them found once; the top ten carry approximately 12%. This clonotype was observed once. Its target is not known.

Material for sequencing was sorted CD4+, CD8+, or CD8+CD57+ T cells (not recorded which) from PBMCs. This receptor was taken from a human donor with aplastic anemia. This chain joins TRBV5-1 and TRBJ2-7; the D is unclear. For the CDR3, the DNA is TGCGCCAGCAGCCGTACCCTATCCTACGAGCAGTACTTC. It encodes CASSRTLSYEQYF.